A single T cell receptor (beta chain) is shown here with its context. Its antigen remains unidentified. This CDR3 is missing its conserved last phenylalanine or tryptophan, likely due to a read error. The data stem from a study of response to subunit inactivated influenza vaccine. General study points: The authors suggested that every seasonal influenza vaccination recruits few new T cells.

TCRdb re-analysed the RT-PCR reads in MiXCR, keeping a single row per CDR3 protein. This table has around 320,000 distinct CDR3 sequences, approximately 20% appearing once. Unmatched junction bases numbered 10, after V lost 7 bases and J lost 4 bases. The CDR3 is 15 amino acids. Germline CDR1 SEHNR, CDR2 FQNEAQ (reference sequence). V is TRBV7-9 and J is TRBJ2-3, with 8 nucleotides matching TRBD2. The starting material was PBMCs from blood, obtained approximately 22 months after vaccination. This clonotype was sampled from a man aged 45 to 70 who received an inactivated influenza vaccine. The CDR3 region is CASTATSGGSDTQYY. In DNA, the CDR3 is TGTGCCAGCACGGCGACGAGCGGGGGTTCAGATACGCAGTATTAT.